This T cell receptor beta chain was identified during a study of T-cell reconstitution after alpha-beta-depleted transplantation in children. This clonotype was detected a few times. Unique molecular identifiers were incorporated into the prepared TCRbeta library. In TCRdb, the PCR reads were re-called with MiXCR into one record per CDR3 protein. The repertoire has over 200,000 distinct CDR3 sequences, 8% to 9.5% of them found once; the top ten carry approximately 6.2%. The sample consisted of PBMCs from the stem cell graft donor, taken from the stem cell graft. The clonotype comes from a human donor who donated a stem cell graft to a child with acute lymphoblastic leukemia.

The CDR3 DNA sequence: TGTGCCAGCAGTCCCGGGACAGGGGCCCCGCCTTACGAGCAGTACTTC. Protein: CASSPGTGAPPYEQYF. This chain joins TRBV28 and TRBJ2-7, with 10 bases lining up with TRBD1. Germline CDR1 reads MDHEN; CDR2 reads SYDVKM. Losses at the gene ends were 5 bases for V and 4 bases for J; bases not matched to a gene: 11. The CDR3 is made up of 16 amino acids.